This passage covers 27 T cell receptor beta chains from one sample sequenced in a study of beta chain features in type 1 diabetes. Expressed TCRB transcripts were sequenced, since all the RNA that had been isolated was reverse transcribed. Libraries were prepared by immunoSEQ multiplex PCR; TCRdb keeps only in-frame clonotypes and omits some of them. Of about 240,000 clones in the sample, less than 35% are singletons; the top ten hold 3% to 4%. Sequencing was carried out using central memory CD4+ T cells from blood. These receptor sequences come from a man younger than 45 in good health.

CDR3 in amino acids: CASSLGVVEPQHF. The DNA for the CDR3 is TGTGCCAGCAGCTTAGGAGTAGTGGAGCCCCAGCATTTT. The chain uses TRBV11-2 and TRBJ1-5; no clear D gene. Germline V lookup: CDR1 SGHAT, CDR2 FQNNGV. V lost 1 base to trimming and J lost 8 bases, with 9 bases between them. The CDR3 sequence is 13 residues long.

This clone was recorded at least ten times. The chain links TRBV7-2 to TRBJ2-3, with 8 positions matching TRBD2. The CDR3 length is 14 residues. Unmatched junction bases numbered 5, after V lost 5 bases and J lost 4 bases. Germline V CDR1 and CDR2: SGHTA, FQGNSA. CDR3 sequence: CASSKSGSSDTQYF. In DNA, the CDR3 is TGTGCCAGCAGCAAGAGCGGGAGTTCAGATACGCAGTATTTT.

This clone was seen a handful of times. The junction departs from germline at one end; a sequencing error may be responsible. The chain recombines TRBV30 with TRBJ2-1; 8 bases map to TRBD1. CDR3 size: 15 residues. Germline CDR1 and CDR2: GTSNPN and SVGIG (reference sequence). CDR3 loop: CAWKDRDRSFNEQFF. The CDR3 DNA reads TGTGCCTGGAAAGACAGGGACAGGTCCTTCAATGAGCAGTTCTTC.

The J gene is TRBJ2-1, the V gene TRBV2, with D possibly being TRBD2 (6 bases). There are 14 residues in the CDR3. CDR1 and CDR2 from the germline V gene are SNHLY and FYNNEI. Trimming stripped 6 bases from V and 9 bases from J, with 18 bases between. CDR3 DNA: TGTGCCAGCAGCGCGGGGTCCAAACTGGTTGAGCAGTTCTTC. Encoded protein: CASSAGSKLVEQFF.

This clone has only a few counts. The chain combines TRBV5-5 with TRBJ2-2; 9 bases map to TRBD1. The J segment lost 0 bases and the V segment lost 1 base, leaving 1 base of the junction unmatched. The CDR3 is 16 amino acids. Germline loops: CDR1 SGHKS, CDR2 YYEKEE (reference sequence). The CDR3 DNA follows: TGTGCCAGCAGCTTGCGGACAGGGGCGAACACCGGGGAGCTGTTTTTT. It specifies CASSLRTGANTGELFF.

This chain connects TRBV2 to TRBJ1-1, with TRBD1 identical over 8 bases. V lost 6 bases, J lost 4 bases, and 4 bases stayed unmatched. In germline, CDR1 is SNHLY, CDR2 FYNNEI. This CDR3 comprises 13 residues. The CDR3 region has the DNA TGTGCCAGCAGGGACAGGGATGGCACTGAAGCTTTCTTT. It encodes CASRDRDGTEAFF.

The chain links TRBV7-9 to TRBJ2-5, with TRBD2 as a possible D gene (5 bases). CDR1 SEHNR and CDR2 FQNEAQ come from the germline V gene (reference sequence). The length of the CDR3 is 12 residues. Trimming stripped 3 bases from V and 4 bases from J, with 6 bases between. CDR3 nucleotide sequence: TGTGCCAGCAGCTTGGAGGCAGAGACCCAGTACTTC. This codes for CASSLEAETQYF.

This clone was counted between two and nine times. The sample contains more than one DNA sequence encoding this CDR3. The chain recombines TRBV29-1 with TRBJ2-7; a possible D gene is TRBD2 (5 bases). V lost 1 base and J lost 6, with 10 bases in between. The germline gives CDR1 SQVTM, CDR2 ANQGSEA. This CDR3 has 12 amino acids. The CDR3 nucleotides are TGCAGCGTTGAAGGGGGAGTAGGCGAGCAGTACTTC. It yields the protein CSVEGGVGEQYF.

The CDR3 DNA follows: TGTGCCAGCAGCCCAACCCCGGGACTAGCGGGTTACGAGCAGTACTTC. Translated, it gives CASSPTPGLAGYEQYF. This chain joins TRBV28 and TRBJ2-7; 12 nucleotides agree with TRBD2. The germline gives CDR1 MDHEN, CDR2 SYDVKM. The trim removed 6 bases at V and 4 bases at J, leaving 10 bases unmatched. The CDR3 is 16 residues long.

CDR3 residues: CASSFVGSGANVLTF. The CDR3 nucleotides are TGTGCCAGCAGCTTCGTTGGGTCTGGGGCCAACGTCCTGACTTTC. The chain carries TRBV5-4 and TRBJ2-6; D ambiguous. The germline gives CDR1 SGHNT, CDR2 YYREEE (reference sequence). The germline V and J ends were trimmed by 2 bases and 1 base, with 7 bases remaining between them. The CDR3 consists of 15 residues.

The rearrangement uses TRBV7-2 and TRBJ2-1; a possible D gene is TRBD2 (5 bases). V was cut by 0 bases and J by 6 bases, with 15 bases left in between. This CDR3 contains 16 residues. In germline, CDR1 is SGHTA, CDR2 FQGNSA. DNA for the CDR3: TGTGCCAGCAGCTTAGCGTCAAGTCTAGCCAGCAATGAGCAGTTCTTC. Translating it yields CASSLASSLASNEQFF.

This clone was counted between two and nine times. The chain links TRBV6-4 to TRBJ1-1; TRBD1 matches at 10 bases. This CDR3 comprises 16 residues. Germline CDR1 reads MRHNA; CDR2 reads SNTAGT. V lost 5 bases and J lost 4; bases outside the gene matches: 10. The CDR3 sequence: CASSRGPGQGSTEAFF. The CDR3 nucleotides are TGTGCCAGCAGTAGAGGTCCGGGACAGGGGAGCACTGAAGCTTTCTTT.

V gene TRBV2 combines with J gene TRBJ2-5; the match to TRBD2 covers 7 bases. The J call may be in error: the DNA end matches TRBJ2-7 better. CDR1 and CDR2 from the germline V gene are SNHLY and FYNNEI. The CDR3 is 13 amino acids. CDR3 in amino acids: CASSGLATSEQYF. CDR3 bases: TGTGCCAGCAGTGGACTAGCTACATCCGAGCAGTACTTC.

This clone has a handful of counts. This CDR3 reads CASSWKGAEKLFF. The CDR3 bases are TGTGCCAGCAGCTGGAAAGGGGCTGAAAAACTGTTTTTT. The chain recombines TRBV5-4 with TRBJ1-4, with a weak D call TRBD1 (5 bases). Per germline, CDR1 SGHNT and CDR2 YYREEE (reference sequence). The CDR3 sequence is 13 residues long. V was clipped by 3 bases and J by 7 bases, with 10 bases between them.

This chain uses TRBV19 with TRBJ2-1, with 8 bases that match TRBD2. J lost 3 bases, V lost 2 bases, and 3 bases had no gene match. CDR1 is LNHDA and CDR2 is SQIVND in the germline V gene (reference sequence). This CDR3 spans 15 amino acids. As DNA, the CDR3 is TGTGCCAGTAGTATATGGCTAGCGGGCTACAATGAGCAGTTCTTC. Protein product: CASSIWLAGYNEQFF.

The sample holds many counts of this clone. The V gene is TRBV11-1, the J gene TRBJ2-1; no clear D. Trimming stripped 5 bases from V and 0 bases from J, with 14 bases between. CDR1 and CDR2 (germline): SGHAT, FQDESV (reference sequence). This CDR3 comprises 16 residues. The CDR3 loop is CASSTPSPSSYNEQFF. The CDR3 DNA reads as TGTGCCAGCAGCACGCCTAGTCCGAGCTCCTACAATGAGCAGTTCTTC.

With respect to this clone: A read error is possible here, since a much larger clone lies one base away. The chain has TRBV7-8 and TRBJ2-5; possible D gene TRBD1, 6 bases. CDR3 length: 13 amino acids. Germline V CDR1 and CDR2: SGHVS, FQNEAQ. With 1 base removed from V and 4 bases from J, the gap between germline ends came to 7 bases. CDR3 bases: TGTGCCAGCAGCTTAGTAGGGGGAGAGACCCAGTACTTC. Translated, it gives CASSLVGGETQYF.

This clone was seen a few times. This chain's CDR3 is CASSPIGTDTQYF. DNA of the CDR3: TGTGCCAGCAGCCCTATAGGTACAGATACGCAGTATTTT. The chain employs TRBV7-2 and TRBJ2-3; no clear D. V was cut by 5 bases and J by 3 bases, with 9 bases left in between. CDR3 length equals 13 residues. Per the germline V gene, CDR1 is SGHTA and CDR2 is FQGNSA.

The J gene is TRBJ1-1, the V gene TRBV30; possible D gene TRBD1, 5 bases. In germline, CDR1 is GTSNPN, CDR2 SVGIG (reference sequence). The V gene lost 5 bases and the J gene lost 3 bases, with 10 bases spanning the gap. The CDR3 extends over 12 amino acids. The CDR3 DNA is TGTGCCTGGCAGGGTTACGACACTGAAGCTTTCTTT. Translated: CAWQGYDTEAFF.

The chain uses TRBV7-2 and TRBJ1-2; 10 bases line up with TRBD1. The ends lost 0 bases at V and 8 bases at J; junction bases unmatched: 9. CDR1 SGHTA and CDR2 FQGNSA come from the germline V gene. The CDR3 sequence is 16 residues long. CDR3 region: CASSLASGQGERGYTF. The DNA of the CDR3 is TGTGCCAGCAGCTTAGCGTCTGGACAGGGGGAAAGAGGCTACACCTTC. The whole variable domain, remainder taken from reference TRBV7-2 and TRBJ1-2, is GAGVSQSPSNKVTEKGKDVELRCDPISGHTALYWYRQSLGQGLEFLIYFQGNSAPDKSGLPSDRFSAERTGGSVSTLTIQRTQQEDSAVYLCASSLASGQGERGYTFGSGTRLTVV.

The rearrangement links TRBV28 to TRBJ2-2; a possible D gene is TRBD1 (6 bases). Germline CDR1 reads MDHEN; CDR2 reads SYDVKM. Trimming took 5 bases from V and 3 from J, leaving 13 bases between them. This CDR3 is built from 15 residues. The CDR3 DNA reads as TGTGCCAGCAGTCCCCGGGACACCTACACCGGGGAGCTGTTTTTT. This translates into CASSPRDTYTGELFF. Using reference TRBV28 and TRBJ2-2 for the parts outside the CDR3, the full variable domain is DVKVTQSSRYLVKRTGEKVFLECVQDMDHENMFWYRQDPGLGLRLIYFSYDVKMKEKGDIPEGYSVSREKKERFSLILESASTNQTSMYLCASSPRDTYTGELFFGEGSRLTVL.

This clone was seen only once. In the same sample, other DNA sequences code for this CDR3. V gene TRBV4-3 combines with J gene TRBJ2-3; 7 bases match TRBD1. Germline loops: CDR1 LGHNA, CDR2 YSLEER. The CDR3 has 14 residues. V lost 4 bases, J lost 5 bases, and 6 bases stayed unmatched. The chain's CDR3 is CASSPGGAGDTQYF. Written as DNA, the CDR3 is TGCGCCAGCAGCCCAGGGGGAGCAGGAGATACGCAGTATTTT.

The rearrangement uses TRBV7-2 and TRBJ2-2, with 10 bases that match TRBD1. Germline V gene lookup returns CDR1 SGHTA and CDR2 FQGNSA. This CDR3 contains 15 residues. V was pared by 5 bases and J by 6 bases, with 6 bases of the junction left unmatched. CDR3 bases: TGTGCCAGCAGCAAAACCGGGACAGGGGCCGGGGAGCTGTTTTTT. This codes for CASSKTGTGAGELFF.

The V gene is TRBV28, the J gene TRBJ2-5; D gene unclear. From germline, CDR1 is MDHEN and CDR2 SYDVKM. Trimming pared 5 bases from V and 1 base from J, leaving 2 bases between. CDR3 size: 11 residues. CDR3 protein: CASSGQETQYF. DNA for the CDR3: TGTGCCAGCAGTGGCCAAGAGACCCAGTACTTC.

The V and J genes are TRBV27 and TRBJ2-2, with a weak D call TRBD2 (6 bases). CDR1 is MNHEY and CDR2 is SMNVEV in the germline V gene (reference sequence). This CDR3 has 16 amino acids. The V gene lost 3 bases and the J gene lost 4 bases, with 15 bases spanning the gap. The CDR3 loop is CASSFLPGTSTGELFF. In DNA form, the CDR3 reads TGTGCCAGCAGTTTCCTCCCCGGGACTTCCACCGGGGAGCTGTTTTTT.

The J gene is TRBJ1-2, the V gene TRBV27, with D unclear. Germline V gene sequence: CDR1 MNHEY, CDR2 SMNVEV (reference sequence). The CDR3 contains 13 residues. V lost 6 bases and J lost 7, with 15 bases in between. The DNA of the CDR3 is TGTGCCAGCAGCCCCTCGTCACGCAGTGGCTACACCTTC. Amino acids: CASSPSSRSGYTF.

The chain combines TRBV21-1 with TRBJ2-7. TRBV21-1 is termed a pseudogene. The CDR3 totals 14 residues. This CDR3 reads CASSKAVSSYEQYF. CDR3 DNA sequence: TGTGCCAGCAGCAAAGCAGTAAGCTCCTACGAGCAGTACTTC.